This paragraph reports one TCR beta chain. Its antigen is not identified. A much larger clonotype is one base distant, so this may be a read error. These data belong to a study of glioma-infiltrating T cells. Study-wide results and limits: Very few CDR3 sequences were shared between tissue and blood.

TCR alpha and beta CDR3 regions were amplified from RNA using iRepertoire nested multiplex PCR. TCRdb itself ran the multiplex PCR reads through MiXCR, one entry per CDR3 protein. This sample has around 180,000 distinct CDR3 sequences; approximately 40% occur once, and the top ten carry roughly 5.2%. This CDR3 contains 17 residues. CDR1 and CDR2 from the germline V gene are MNHEY and SVGEGT. The chain recombines TRBV6-2 or TRBV6-3 with TRBJ2-2, with 11 positions matching TRBD2. Sequencing input: glioma tissue, nonneoplastic brain tissue, or PBMCs (not recorded which). This receptor was obtained from a human donor with low-grade glioma or glioblastoma, undergoing nonglioma brain surgery, or in good health (not recorded which). The CDR3 bases are TGTGCCAGAAGTTGGACTAGCGGGCGATCGAACACCGGGGAGCTGTTTTTT. Translated, it gives CARSWTSGRSNTGELFF.